The 28 T cell receptor delta chains below were found in one sample sequenced in a study of gamma-delta chains in newborns, infants, children. TCRdb used CATT to re-call clones from the reads. The table has just under 9,500 delta-chain clones, approximately 22% seen once. The specimen sequenced was blood. These receptor sequences come from a child who was a newborn, infant or young child, either healthy, febrile or measles-vaccinated (not recorded which).

There are a few counts of this clone. With a much larger clone just one base away, this may be a read error. Other DNA variants within this sample encode the same CDR3. This chain connects TRDV2 to TRDJ1; 11 bases are shared with TRDD3. Germline trimming cut 0 bases from V and 3 bases from J; bases unmatched to any gene: 35. CDR1 and CDR2 from the germline V gene are GEAIGNYY and EKD. CDR3 length equals 26 residues. CDR3 amino acids: CACDTLLALGDKKEYPPSRGADKLIF. Here the CDR3 DNA reads TGTGCCTGTGACACCCTACTCGCACTGGGGGATAAAAAGGAATACCCGCCCTCCCGCGGCGCCGATAAACTCATCTTT.

For this clone: A much larger clone is a single base away; this may be a read error. V and J are TRDV2 and TRDJ1, with D possibly being TRDD2 (6 bases). The germline V gene encodes CDR1 GEAIGNYY and CDR2 EKD. Trimming took 3 bases from V and 4 from J, leaving 29 bases between them. This CDR3 has 19 amino acids. CDR3 region: CACDPLSLPRLVAFDKLIF. CDR3 DNA: TGTGCCTGTGACCCCCTTAGCCTTCCGCGGCTGGTGGCTTTCGATAAACTCATCTTT.

There are a few counts of this clone. This sequence joins TRDV2 and TRDJ3; possibly TRDD3 for D (6 bases). Germline V lookup: CDR1 GEAIGNYY, CDR2 EKD. The CDR3 totals 20 residues. V was shortened by 3 bases and J by 0 bases, with 20 bases between the two germline ends. CDR3 sequence: CACDSLPGDLGSWDTRQMFF. Written as DNA, the CDR3 is TGTGCCTGTGACTCACTTCCGGGGGACCTGGGCTCCTGGGACACCCGACAGATGTTTTTC.

In this sample, this clone turned up a few times. Since a much larger clone is just one base distant, this may be a read error. The chain has TRDV2 and TRDJ3; 9 bases are shared with TRDD3. CDR1 and CDR2 from the germline V gene are GEAIGNYY and EKD. CDR3 size: 18 residues. The CDR3: CACDSLGEQTWDTLQMFF. In DNA, the CDR3 is TGTGCCTGTGACTCACTGGGGGAACAGACCTGGGACACCCTACAGATGTTTTTC.

This chain uses TRDV2 with TRDJ1; D possibly corresponds to TRDD3 (7 bases). CDR1 and CDR2 from the germline V gene are GEAIGNYY and EKD. CDR3 size: 18 residues. Trimming took off 2 bases at V and 1 base at J, with 22 bases between the two ends. The CDR3 region has the DNA TGTGCCTGTGACAAACTTCCTGGGGGGACTACCGTCACCGATAAACTCATCTTT. Its protein product is CACDKLPGGTTVTDKLIF.

This clone came up once. A read error may account for a junction end that differs from germline. J is TRDJ1 and V is TRDV1; 12 nucleotides align to TRDD3. CDR3 length equals 24 residues. Germline-derived CDR1 and CDR2 are TSWWSYY and QGS. The CDR3 DNA follows: TGTGCTATTGGGGAACTAAGCCCTGGGGGATACGAATGGATAGAGCCCGTGTACACCGATAAACTCATCTTT. It encodes CAIGELSPGGYEWIEPVYTDKLIF.

V usage is TRDV2 and J usage is TRDJ1; 9 nucleotides line up with TRDD3. This CDR3 is built from 19 residues. Germline CDR1 and CDR2: GEAIGNYY and EKD. V gave up 0 bases and J gave up 0 bases; unmatched junction bases: 13. The CDR3 DNA sequence: TGTGCCTGTGACACCGTTACTGGGGGACCACTCCAGTACACCGATAAACTCATCTTT. Protein: CACDTVTGGPLQYTDKLIF.

This clone is deemed medium-sized. The CDR3: CACDTVTSMRTGGPDGYTDKLIF. CDR3 in DNA: TGTGCCTGTGACACCGTAACATCCATGCGTACTGGGGGCCCCGACGGGTACACCGATAAACTCATCTTT. This chain connects TRDV2 to TRDJ1, with 8 bases that match TRDD3. J was trimmed by 0 bases and V by 0 bases; bases with no gene match: 26. Germline loops: CDR1 GEAIGNYY, CDR2 EKD. There are 23 residues in the CDR3.

This clone was counted between two and nine times. The rearrangement links TRDV2 to TRDJ1, with D perhaps matching TRDD3 (6 bases). The V end lost 3 bases, the J end lost 1 base, and 20 bases lay between the germline ends. This CDR3 region has 17 residues. CDR1 GEAIGNYY and CDR2 EKD come from the germline V gene. CDR3 protein: CACDLIGKGGTTDKLIF. The CDR3 nucleotides read TGTGCCTGTGACCTCATAGGCAAGGGGGGGACCACCGATAAACTCATCTTT.

J is TRDJ1 and V is TRDV1, with TRDD2 identical over 8 bases. After removal of 3 bases from V and 2 bases from J, the junction contained 23 bases not matched to a gene. Germline loops: CDR1 TSWWSYY, CDR2 QGS. This CDR3 spans 21 amino acids. Written as DNA, the CDR3 is TGTGCTCTTGGGGACCCGGCCTTCCTAGTTGGGGGTTACATGGGTACCGATAAACTCATCTTT. It yields the protein CALGDPAFLVGGYMGTDKLIF.

Of note for this clone: A junction end diverges from the germline sequence, so it may reflect a read error. The genes are TRDV2 and TRDJ3; 9 nucleotides line up with TRDD3. Germline V gene data show CDR1 as GEAIGNYY and CDR2 as EKD. CDR3 length: 23 amino acids. CDR3 sequence: CACDTPHWGTKPQNSWDTRKMFF. The CDR3 DNA is TGTGCCTGTGACACCCCACACTGGGGGACGAAACCCCAGAACTCCTGGGACACCCGAAAGATGTTTTTC.

The J gene is TRDJ1, the V gene TRDV2, with D possibly being TRDD3 (6 bases). Per germline, CDR1 GEAIGNYY and CDR2 EKD. Between the trimmed V and J ends, which lost 3 bases and 4 bases, there was a span of 32 bases. This CDR3 spans 20 amino acids. As DNA, the CDR3 is TGTGCCTGTGACGTAGCGAGTTCTGGCTGGGGAGCGAAGGGGGGCGATAAACTCATCTTT. Protein sequence: CACDVASSGWGAKGGDKLIF.

Concerning this clone itself: This may come from a read error, since a much larger clone is one base off. The genes are TRDV2 and TRDJ1; 13 nucleotides agree with TRDD3. The CDR3 contains 18 residues. CDR1 is GEAIGNYY and CDR2 is EKD in the germline V gene. The CDR3 coding sequence is TGTGCCTGTGACACCCTTACTGGGGGATACGTAGTTCCCGATAAACCCATCTTT. This sequence encodes CACDTLTGGYVVPDKPIF.

Within the sample, this clone is medium-sized. The sample carries other DNA sequences with the same CDR3. The V and J genes are TRDV2 and TRDJ1; 11 bases align to TRDD3. CDR3 size: 19 residues. The germline CDR1 and CDR2 sequences are GEAIGNYY and EKD. J lost 4 bases, V lost 1 base, and 16 bases had no gene match. CDR3 protein: CACDTVTGTVGDTNDKLIF. CDR3 nucleotides: TGTGCCTGTGACACAGTAACTGGCACAGTGGGGGATACGAACGATAAACTCATCTTT.

The chain joins TRDV2 to TRDJ1; D remains ambiguous. V lost 3 bases and J 0 bases, leaving 19 bases between the germline ends. The CDR3 length is 17 residues. The germline gives CDR1 GEAIGNYY, CDR2 EKD. CDR3 protein: CACDAVGLSTNTDKLIF. The CDR3 nucleotides read TGTGCCTGTGACGCCGTTGGGTTATCCACTAACACCGATAAACTCATCTTT.

The chain carries TRDV2 and TRDJ1, with TRDD3 identical over 9 bases. V lost 3 bases, J lost 0 bases, and 28 bases stayed unmatched. The germline V gene encodes CDR1 GEAIGNYY and CDR2 EKD. The CDR3 is made up of 23 amino acids. Here the CDR3 DNA reads TGTGCCTGTGACCGGCTCTTACTGGGGGGATACATGCCAGACGAGGGGTACACCGATAAACTCATCTTT. Residues: CACDRLLLGGYMPDEGYTDKLIF.

The table lists this clone with a few counts. This chain joins TRDV2 and TRDJ1, with 7 bases lining up with TRDD3. Trimming at V came to 0 bases and at J to 0 bases, leaving 12 bases not matched to a gene. CDR3 size: 18 residues. Germline V gives CDR1 GEAIGNYY, CDR2 EKD. This chain's CDR3 is CACDTLTGGYGYTDKLIF. CDR3 in DNA: TGTGCCTGTGACACCCTAACTGGCGGATACGGCTACACCGATAAACTCATCTTT.

As for this clone: A far bigger clonotype differs at one base, so this is likely a read error. The same CDR3 is also encoded by other DNA sequences in this sample. This CDR3 is CACDTVSSGTKLIF. CDR3 nucleotides: TGTGCCTGTGACACCGTCAGCTCCGGGACTAAACTCATCTTT. The chain employs TRDV2 and TRDJ1; unclear D gene. Trimming shortened V by 0 bases and J by 7 bases, and 14 bases separated the two germline ends. Germline lookup yields CDR1 GEAIGNYY and CDR2 EKD. The CDR3 contains 14 residues.

The table lists this clone with a few counts. The chain links TRDV2 to TRDJ3, with 10 bases aligning to TRDD3. The CDR3 is 22 amino acids. The V and J ends lost 0 bases and 0 bases, in that order; junction bases with no gene match: 13. The germline CDR1 and CDR2 sequences are GEAIGNYY and EKD. The CDR3 region has the DNA TGTGCCTGTGACACCCTTACTGGGGGATCCTCCGAGAGCTCCTGGGACACCCGACAGATGTTTTTC. Its translation is CACDTLTGGSSESSWDTRQMFF.

This chain uses TRDV2 with TRDJ1; 11 bases are a match to TRDD3. Trimming at V came to 3 bases and at J to 0 bases, leaving 2 bases not matched to a gene. The length of the CDR3 is 15 residues. Looked up from germline, CDR1 is GEAIGNYY and CDR2 is EKD. CDR3: CACDSLGDNTDKLIF. The CDR3 nucleotides are TGTGCCTGTGACTCACTGGGGGATAACACCGATAAACTCATCTTT.

Points on this clone: Within the sample, other DNA sequences also encode this same CDR3. V is TRDV2 and J is TRDJ1; possible D gene TRDD2, 6 bases. The CDR3 extends over 21 amino acids. Trimming took 3 bases from V and 1 from J, leaving 32 bases between them. Germline V gives CDR1 GEAIGNYY, CDR2 EKD. CDR3 DNA sequence: TGTGCCTGTGACCCATTGGCCTTCCCTCAGGGGGTGCATCGGTCCACCGATAAACTCATCTTT. The encoded protein is CACDPLAFPQGVHRSTDKLIF.

This CDR3 reads CACDTVGDAADKLIF. DNA for the CDR3: TGTGCCTGTGACACAGTGGGGGATGCGGCCGATAAACTCATCTTT. The chain is built from TRDV2 and TRDJ1, with 8 nucleotides matching TRDD3. J was trimmed by 3 bases and V by 1 base; bases with no gene match: 6. CDR3 length: 15 residues. The V gene's germline CDR1 is GEAIGNYY and CDR2 EKD.

Notes on this clone: Since a much larger clone is just one base distant, this may be a read error. This chain uses TRDV2 with TRDJ2; TRDD3 matches 11 bases. Germline CDR1 and CDR2: GEAIGNYY and EKD. The CDR3 runs to 14 residues. J lost 7 bases, V lost 3 bases, and 3 bases had no gene match. CDR3 amino acids: CACDVLGDKAQLFF. CDR3 sequence (DNA): TGTGCCTGTGACGTACTGGGGGATAAAGCACAACTCTTCTTT.

With regard to this clone: Other DNA sequences of this sample code for an identical CDR3. This chain uses TRDV2 with TRDJ1; 8 positions agree with TRDD3. The CDR3 runs to 14 residues. CDR1 is GEAIGNYY and CDR2 is EKD in the germline V gene. Germline trimming cut 0 bases from V and 2 bases from J; bases unmatched to any gene: 1. The CDR3 loop is CACDTMGDTDKLIF. The DNA of the CDR3 is TGTGCCTGTGACACCATGGGGGATACCGATAAACTCATCTTT.

This chain uses TRDV2 with TRDJ3; the match to TRDD3 covers 7 bases. Trimming cost V 1 base and J 2 bases; bases outside gene matches: 7. The germline V gene encodes CDR1 GEAIGNYY and CDR2 EKD. This CDR3 contains 18 residues. CDR3 coding DNA: TGTGCCTGTGACACGGTCCGGGGGATCCCCTGGGACACCCGACAGATGTTTTTC. It is translated as CACDTVRGIPWDTRQMFF.

Regarding this clone: The junction differs from germline at one of its ends, possibly a read error. The gene calls are TRDV2 and TRDJ1; D perhaps matches TRDD3 (5 bases). CDR1 and CDR2 from the germline V gene are GEAIGNYY and EKD. The CDR3 covers 16 residues. The CDR3, as DNA: TGTGCCTGGGACACCGTGGGATCTGTGGAAACCGATAAAATCATCTTT. This codes for CAWDTVGSVETDKIIF.

This clone was seen just once. The V and J genes are TRDV2 and TRDJ1, with 8 bases lining up with TRDD3. The CDR3 has 20 residues. Unmatched junction bases numbered 20, after V lost 0 bases and J lost 3 bases. CDR1 is GEAIGNYY, CDR2 EKD, per germline. The chain's CDR3 is CACDTIVSCTGGSYADKLIF. The CDR3 DNA is TGTGCCTGTGACACCATTGTCTCTTGTACTGGGGGCTCTTACGCCGATAAACTCATCTTT.

This clone is deemed medium-sized (0.01 to 0.1%). This chain uses TRDV2 with TRDJ1; TRDD3 matches at 7 bases. Germline CDR1 GEAIGNYY, CDR2 EKD. With V trimmed by 3 bases and J by 0 bases, 18 bases remained unmatched. The CDR3 has 19 residues. The CDR3 spells CACDLLGPGRKRNTDKLIF. DNA for the CDR3: TGTGCCTGTGACCTACTGGGGCCTGGCAGAAAAAGGAACACCGATAAACTCATCTTT.